Detailed here is one TCR beta chain. Its antigen is currently unknown. CD45RO-negative CD8 cells positively selected for CCR7 made up the naive population, which excluded terminally differentiated effector memory CD45RA+ cells. V gave up 7 bases and J gave up 3 bases, with 10 bases separating them. The CDR3 runs 12 residues. CDR1 is MNHNS, CDR2 SASEGT, per germline. This specimen comes from a study of shared clonotypes between healthy human individuals. Study-level findings and limits: At large depth, rarefaction still showed sorted-subset sequencing to be incomplete. A handful of donors showed sharing of about 5.5% of naive CD4 clonotypes.

Measured with immunoSEQ multiplex PCR; TCRdb has only the in-frame clones, and not every one. The profile shows around 600,000 clones, about 95% of them singletons. The rearrangement links TRBV6-1 to TRBJ2-7; the D gene is possibly TRBD2 (5 bases). The sequenced sample was naive CD8+ T cells sorted from blood. This TCR came from a woman aged 25 to 45 in good health. The chain's CDR3 is CASNNRDYEQYF. The CDR3 DNA follows: TGTGCCAGCAACAATCGGGACTACGAGCAGTACTTC.